The T cell receptor beta chain under discussion was sequenced for a study of blood T cell repertoires in COVID-19. Overall study: Acute and convalescent COVID-19 specimens originated in the United States, Italy and Spain. From T cells, B-cell-depleted T cells, or PBMCs came the material, which was cDNA or gDNA.

Per the study methods: The assay estimated nucleated cells by amplifying reference gene primers. Clones were read by immunoSEQ multiplex PCR, and TCRdb kept only the in-frame ones, dropping some. Clonal size and the V and J genes are those of that table, whereas D and trimming came from the DNA. The repertoire holds about 210,000 clones, with 80% to 90% as singletons. The CDR3 has 12 residues. CDR1 and CDR2 (germline): MDHEN, SYDVKM. V was shortened by 9 bases and J by 5 bases, with 13 bases between the two germline ends. The TCR comes from a man over 45 with active or convalescent COVID-19. The chain uses TRBV28 and TRBJ1-1; perhaps TRBD1 as D (6 bases). Sequenced material: peripheral blood. The CDR3, as DNA: TGTGCCAGTAAGACAGGTAGGACTGAAGCTTTCTTT. This sequence encodes CASKTGRTEAFF.